Given below is one TCR beta chain in context. RNA in amounts of roughly 0.5 to 1 ug was reverse transcribed with random hexamers. The amplification used immunoSEQ multiplex PCR on TCR beta CDR3; it spanned 54 Vbeta and 13 Jbeta. MiXCR, run by TCRdb on the immunoSEQ multiplex PCR reads, gives a single entry per CDR3 protein. The sample contains 200,000 to 250,000 distinct CDR3 sequences, over 85% of which appear only once. The sample comes from a study of CD8 T cells in Susac syndrome. Germline CDR1 and CDR2: KGHDR and SFDVKD. Trimming cost V 7 bases and J 4 bases, with 14 bases left between them. The CDR3 is 14 amino acids. Negative isolation was used for CD8+ and CD4+ T cells and FACS enrichment for TEMRA cells.

The sequenced sample was CD4+ T cells from PBMCs. This rearrangement joins TRBV24-1 to TRBJ2-3; D tentatively reads TRBD1 or TRBD2 (6 bases each). The receptor was derived from a human donor with multiple sclerosis. The CDR3 coding sequence is TGTGCCACCAGCGAAGGGGGGATGGCAGATACGCAGTATTTT. Protein sequence: CATSEGGMADTQYF.